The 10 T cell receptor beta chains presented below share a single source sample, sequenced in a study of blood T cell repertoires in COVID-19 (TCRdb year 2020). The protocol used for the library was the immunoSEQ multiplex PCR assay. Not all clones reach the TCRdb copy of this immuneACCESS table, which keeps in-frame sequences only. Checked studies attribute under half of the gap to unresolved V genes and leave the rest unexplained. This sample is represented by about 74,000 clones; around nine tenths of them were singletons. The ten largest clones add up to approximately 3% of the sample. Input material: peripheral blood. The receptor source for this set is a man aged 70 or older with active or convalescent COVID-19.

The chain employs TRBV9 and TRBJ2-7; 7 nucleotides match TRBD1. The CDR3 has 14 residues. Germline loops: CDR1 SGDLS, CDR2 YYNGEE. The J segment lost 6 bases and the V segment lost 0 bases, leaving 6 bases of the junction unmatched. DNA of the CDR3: TGTGCCAGCAGCGTAGACGGGACAGTCGGCGAGCAGTACTTC. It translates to CASSVDGTVGEQYF.

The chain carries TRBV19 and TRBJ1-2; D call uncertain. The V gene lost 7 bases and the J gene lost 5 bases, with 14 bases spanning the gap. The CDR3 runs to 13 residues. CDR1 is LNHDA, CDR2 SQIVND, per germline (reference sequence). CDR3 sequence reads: CASTPEVGYGYTF. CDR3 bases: TGTGCCAGTACCCCGGAGGTTGGATATGGCTACACCTTC.

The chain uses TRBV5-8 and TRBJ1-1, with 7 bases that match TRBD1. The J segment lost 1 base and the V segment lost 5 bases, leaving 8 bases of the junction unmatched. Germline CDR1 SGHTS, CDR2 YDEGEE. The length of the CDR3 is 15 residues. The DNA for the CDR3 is TGTGCCAGCAGATTTTCAGGGGGGTGGAACACTGAAGCTTTCTTT. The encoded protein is CASRFSGGWNTEAFF.

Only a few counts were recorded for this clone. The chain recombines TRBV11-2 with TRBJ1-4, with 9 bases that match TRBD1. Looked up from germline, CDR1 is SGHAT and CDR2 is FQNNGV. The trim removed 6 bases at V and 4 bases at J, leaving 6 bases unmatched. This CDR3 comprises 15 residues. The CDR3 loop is CASRLQGANNEKLFF. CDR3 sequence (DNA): TGTGCCAGCAGGCTACAGGGGGCCAATAATGAAAAACTGTTTTTT.

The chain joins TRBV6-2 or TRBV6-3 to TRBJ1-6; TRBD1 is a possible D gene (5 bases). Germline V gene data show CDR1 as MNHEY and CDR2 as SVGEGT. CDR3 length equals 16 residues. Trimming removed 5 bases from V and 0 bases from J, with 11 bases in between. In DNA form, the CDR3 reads TGTGCCAGCAGTAGATCCGACAGCTCCTATAATTCACCCCTCCACTTT. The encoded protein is CASSRSDSSYNSPLHF.

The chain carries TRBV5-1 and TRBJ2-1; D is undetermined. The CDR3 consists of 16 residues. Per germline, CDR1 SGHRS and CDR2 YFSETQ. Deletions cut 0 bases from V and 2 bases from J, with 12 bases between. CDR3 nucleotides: TGCGCCAGCAGCTTGGGCGGCTTTTCCACCTACAATGAGCAGTTCTTC. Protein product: CASSLGGFSTYNEQFF.

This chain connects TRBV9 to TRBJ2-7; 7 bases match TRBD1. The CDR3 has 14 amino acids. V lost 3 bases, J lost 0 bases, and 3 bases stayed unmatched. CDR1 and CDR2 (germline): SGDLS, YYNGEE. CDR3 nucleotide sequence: TGTGCCAGCAGCGGTCGGGACAGCTCCTACGAGCAGTACTTC. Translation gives CASSGRDSSYEQYF.

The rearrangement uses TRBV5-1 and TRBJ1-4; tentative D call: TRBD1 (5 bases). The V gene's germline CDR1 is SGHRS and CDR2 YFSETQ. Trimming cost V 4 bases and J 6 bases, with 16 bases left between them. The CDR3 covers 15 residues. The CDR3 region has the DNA TGCGCCAGCAGCCCCGCCGGATCGGGGGATGAAAAACTGTTTTTT. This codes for CASSPAGSGDEKLFF. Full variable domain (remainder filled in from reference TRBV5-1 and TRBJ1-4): KAGVTQTPRYLIKTRGQQVTLSCSPISGHRSVSWYQQTPGQGLQFLFEYFSETQRNKGNFPGRFSGRQFSNSRSEMNVSTLELGDSALYLCASSPAGSGDEKLFFGSGTQLSVL.

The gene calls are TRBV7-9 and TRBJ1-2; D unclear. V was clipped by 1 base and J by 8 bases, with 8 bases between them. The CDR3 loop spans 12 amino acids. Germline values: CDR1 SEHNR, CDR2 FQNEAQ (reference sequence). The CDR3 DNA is TGTGCCAGCAGCTTAGTTCGGGAAGGCTACACCTTC. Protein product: CASSLVREGYTF.

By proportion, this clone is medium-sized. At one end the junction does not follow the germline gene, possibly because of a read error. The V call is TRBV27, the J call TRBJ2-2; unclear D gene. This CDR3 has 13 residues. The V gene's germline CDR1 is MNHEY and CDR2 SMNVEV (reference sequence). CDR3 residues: CASTRGPTGELFF. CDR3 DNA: TGTGCTAGCACACGAGGTCCCACCGGGGAGCTGTTTTTT.